This TCR beta chain was recovered during a study of T cell responses to AZD1222 COVID-19 vaccine. This clone was recorded once. This CDR3 has 15 amino acids. CDR1 ENHRY and CDR2 SYGVKD come from the germline V gene. J gave up 2 bases and V 4 bases, and 6 bases lay outside the gene matches. The protocol was immunoSEQ multiplex PCR, while the TCRdb copy is restricted to in-frame clones and leaves out a portion. The profile shows about 100,000 clones, 88% of them singletons. The chain links TRBV10-3 to TRBJ2-3; TRBD1 agrees at 7 bases. This TCR was sampled from an adult in good health. Sequenced here: peripheral blood, sampled on day 0 of AZD1222 vaccination. In DNA form, the CDR3 reads TGTGCCATCAGTGTAAACAGGGGCCTCACAGATACGCAGTATTTT. Translation gives CAISVNRGLTDTQYF.